Listed here are 17 T cell receptor beta chains from one sample, sequenced in a study of blood T cells in healthy people across ages. Primed by a sample-barcoded 5' primer and a J-beta primer mix, a second PCR proceeded for 7 to 11 cycles. TCRdb called the 5' RACE reads again in MiXCR, with one record for every CDR3 protein. The sample lists about 640,000 distinct CDR3 sequences; 58% were seen once. The specimen sequenced was blood. The receptors stem from a man aged 55 to 70 in good health.

The rearrangement joins TRBV7-9 to TRBJ2-7; TRBD1 is a possible D gene (6 bases). Germline loops: CDR1 SEHNR, CDR2 FQNEAQ (reference sequence). The CDR3 loop spans 15 amino acids. V gave up 5 bases and J gave up 1 base, with 15 bases separating them. As DNA, the CDR3 is TGTGCCAGCAGCCCCGCCGGGACACTTTCCTACGAGCAGTACTTC. This codes for CASSPAGTLSYEQYF.

The chain joins TRBV12-3 or TRBV12-4 to TRBJ1-1; D possibly corresponds to TRBD1 (5 bases). V lost 6 bases and J 1 base, leaving 9 bases between the germline ends. The CDR3 consists of 13 residues. DNA for the CDR3: TGTGCCAGCAGGCAGGACACGAACACTGAAGCTTTCTTT. This encodes CASRQDTNTEAFF.

This clonotype was seen a few times. The genes are TRBV3-1 and TRBJ2-7, with a possible D match to TRBD1 (5 bases). The germline V gene has CDR1 LGHDT and CDR2 YNNKEL (reference sequence). This CDR3 has 14 residues. Trimming left V 1 base short and J 5 bases short, with 12 bases between. The CDR3 reads CASSQVGVKDEQYF. The CDR3 region has the DNA TGTGCCAGCAGCCAAGTAGGGGTTAAGGACGAGCAGTACTTC.

With regard to this clonotype: This clone may be a read error of a much larger clone one base away. The genes are TRBV28 and TRBJ2-3, with D possibly matching TRBD1 (5 bases). Germline V lookup: CDR1 MDHEN, CDR2 SYDVKM. CDR3 size: 14 residues. V lost 5 bases to trimming and J lost 4 bases, with 13 bases between them. Written as DNA, the CDR3 is TGTGCCAGCAGTAGACAGCAGAACGCAGATACGCAGTATTTT. Translated, it gives CASSRQQNADTQYF.

In this sample, this clonotype turned up once. The rearrangement uses TRBV5-1 and TRBJ2-5; D is possibly TRBD2 (7 bases). CDR1 is SGHRS and CDR2 is YFSETQ in the germline V gene. The V and J ends lost 1 base and 3 bases respectively, with 13 bases between them. This CDR3 is built from 15 residues. The CDR3, as DNA: TGCGCCAGCAGCTTGTGGGGGGGGCTGGAAGAGACCCAGTACTTC. Translated, it gives CASSLWGGLEETQYF. Combining the CDR3 with reference TRBV5-1 and TRBJ2-5 gives the whole variable domain KAGVTQTPRYLIKTRGQQVTLSCSPISGHRSVSWYQQTPGQGLQFLFEYFSETQRNKGNFPGRFSGRQFSNSRSEMNVSTLELGDSALYLCASSLWGGLEETQYFGPGTRLLVL.

In this sample, this clonotype turned up a few times. The chain combines TRBV20-1 with TRBJ2-7; TRBD2 agrees at 10 bases. The germline V gene has CDR1 DFQATT and CDR2 SNEGSKA (reference sequence). The CDR3 contains 14 residues. Trimming took 3 bases from V and 0 from J; bases not matched to a gene: 2. The CDR3: CSARSGGASYEQYF. The DNA of the CDR3 is TGCAGTGCTAGGAGCGGGGGGGCCTCCTACGAGCAGTACTTC.

The rearrangement uses TRBV7-2 and TRBJ2-7, with a tentative D call TRBD2 (5 bases). The CDR3 runs to 15 residues. Germline V gene lookup returns CDR1 SGHTA and CDR2 FQGNSA. With 5 bases removed from V and 2 bases from J, the gap between germline ends came to 16 bases. The CDR3 DNA sequence: TGTGCCAGCAGCCCTTACCGAGGGCCAACCTACGAGCAGTACTTC. It translates to CASSPYRGPTYEQYF. The whole variable domain, remainder taken from reference TRBV7-2 and TRBJ2-7, is GAGVSQSPSNKVTEKGKDVELRCDPISGHTALYWYRQSLGQGLEFLIYFQGNSAPDKSGLPSDRFSAERTGGSVSTLTIQRTQQEDSAVYLCASSPYRGPTYEQYFGPGTRLTVT.

The V gene is TRBV7-2, the J gene TRBJ2-7; D is perhaps TRBD1 or TRBD2 (5 bases each). The CDR3 covers 13 residues. V was shortened by 5 bases and J by 4 bases, with 12 bases between the two germline ends. Germline V gene sequence: CDR1 SGHTA, CDR2 FQGNSA. CDR3 loop: CASSKPGPYEQYF. In DNA form, the CDR3 reads TGTGCCAGCAGCAAACCGGGACCTTACGAGCAGTACTTC.

The V and J genes are TRBV15 and TRBJ1-6; D not certain. The CDR3 loop spans 16 amino acids. Germline values: CDR1 LNHNV, CDR2 YYDKDF (reference sequence). V lost 3 bases to trimming and J lost 9 bases, with 18 bases between them. CDR3 coding DNA: TGTGCCACCAGCAGCGACACTAGCAGAGGAGGTTCACCCCTCCACTTT. Amino acid sequence: CATSSDTSRGGSPLHF.

The CDR3 protein is CASSLRTGGMNTEAFF. In DNA, the CDR3 is TGTGCCAGCAGTTTACGCACAGGGGGAATGAACACTGAAGCTTTCTTT. The chain joins TRBV12-3 or TRBV12-4 to TRBJ1-1; 8 nucleotides align to TRBD1. This CDR3 spans 16 amino acids. Trimming cost V 2 bases and J 0 bases; bases outside gene matches: 5.

This clonotype was counted only a few times. The rearrangement links TRBV12-3 or TRBV12-4 to TRBJ2-5, with 9 positions matching TRBD1. Trimming at V came to 6 bases and at J to 5 bases, leaving 10 bases not matched to a gene. There are 15 residues in the CDR3. The CDR3 DNA reads as TGTGCCAGCAGGACGACAGGGGGACCGCTGGAGACCCAGTACTTC. It yields the protein CASRTTGGPLETQYF.

V gene TRBV5-1 combines with J gene TRBJ2-5; perhaps D is TRBD1 or TRBD2 (5 bases each). CDR1 SGHRS and CDR2 YFSETQ come from the germline V gene. The CDR3 length is 13 residues. The V gene lost 2 bases and the J gene lost 5 bases, with 10 bases spanning the gap. For the CDR3, the DNA is TGCGCCAGCAGCTTCGGGGCGCGGGAGACCCAGTACTTC. Translated, it gives CASSFGARETQYF.

Only a few counts were recorded for this clonotype. This chain connects TRBV28 to TRBJ2-5; 8 nucleotides align to TRBD1. This CDR3 spans 14 amino acids. The germline V gene encodes CDR1 MDHEN and CDR2 SYDVKM. Unmatched junction bases numbered 4, after V lost 2 bases and J lost 5 bases. In nucleotides, the CDR3 is TGTGCCAGCAGTTTACCCACAGGGGGGGAGACCCAGTACTTC. Amino acids: CASSLPTGGETQYF.

The chain joins TRBV12-3 or TRBV12-4 to TRBJ1-2; 9 nucleotides line up with TRBD1. The CDR3 extends over 15 amino acids. The junction had 12 bases not matched to a gene; V was cut back by 6 bases and J by 7 bases. This CDR3 is CASRILSGTGIGYTF. The CDR3 DNA follows: TGTGCCAGCAGAATACTATCCGGGACAGGGATTGGCTACACCTTC.

The chain uses TRBV4-2 and TRBJ2-2; weak D call: TRBD1 (6 bases). The CDR3 spans 16 residues. CDR1 LGHNA and CDR2 YNFKEQ come from the germline V gene. The germline V and J ends were trimmed by 2 bases and 0 bases, with 10 bases remaining between them. The CDR3 coding sequence is TGTGCCAGCAGCCAACCACAGGGACCGAACACCGGGGAGCTGTTTTTT. Protein: CASSQPQGPNTGELFF.

This clonotype occurred many times. The rearrangement links TRBV20-1 to TRBJ1-4, with D hard to call. Looked up from germline, CDR1 is DFQATT and CDR2 is SNEGSKA (reference sequence). V was pared by 6 bases and J by 11 bases, with 16 bases between. This CDR3 is built from 12 residues. The CDR3 sequence is CSATARGGKLFF. The CDR3 DNA is TGCAGTGCCACAGCCCGAGGCGGCAAACTGTTTTTT.

The rearrangement joins TRBV5-1 to TRBJ2-5, with 9 bases identical to TRBD1. The CDR3 spans 14 residues. The trim removed 4 bases at V and 5 bases at J, leaving 6 bases unmatched. Germline V CDR1 and CDR2: SGHRS, YFSETQ. The CDR3 loop reads CASSLLGTGETQYF. The CDR3 region has the DNA TGCGCCAGCAGCCTCCTTGGGACAGGGGAGACCCAGTACTTC.